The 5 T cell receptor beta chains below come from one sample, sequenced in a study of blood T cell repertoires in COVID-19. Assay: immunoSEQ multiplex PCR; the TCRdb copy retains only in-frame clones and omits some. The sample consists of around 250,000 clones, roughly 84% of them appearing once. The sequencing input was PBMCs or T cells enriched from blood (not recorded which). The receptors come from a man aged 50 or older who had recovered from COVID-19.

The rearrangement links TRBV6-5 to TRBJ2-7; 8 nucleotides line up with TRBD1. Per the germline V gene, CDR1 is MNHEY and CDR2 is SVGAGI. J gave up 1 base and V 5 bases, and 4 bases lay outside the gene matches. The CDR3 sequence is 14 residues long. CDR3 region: CASSRQGSSYEQYF. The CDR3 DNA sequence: TGTGCCAGCAGTCGACAGGGGTCTTCCTACGAGCAGTACTTC.

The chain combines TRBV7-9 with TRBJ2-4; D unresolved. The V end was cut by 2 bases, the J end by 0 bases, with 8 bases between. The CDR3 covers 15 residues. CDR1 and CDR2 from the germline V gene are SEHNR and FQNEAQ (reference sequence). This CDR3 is CASSLTELAKNIQYF. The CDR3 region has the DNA TGTGCCAGCAGCTTAACCGAACTAGCCAAAAACATTCAGTACTTC.

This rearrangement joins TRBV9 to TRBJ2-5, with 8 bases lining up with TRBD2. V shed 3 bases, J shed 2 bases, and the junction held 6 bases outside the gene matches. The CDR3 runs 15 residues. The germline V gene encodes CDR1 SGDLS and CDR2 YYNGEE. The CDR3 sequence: CASSALAGGQETQYF. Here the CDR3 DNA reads TGTGCCAGCAGCGCACTGGCGGGGGGACAAGAGACCCAGTACTTC.

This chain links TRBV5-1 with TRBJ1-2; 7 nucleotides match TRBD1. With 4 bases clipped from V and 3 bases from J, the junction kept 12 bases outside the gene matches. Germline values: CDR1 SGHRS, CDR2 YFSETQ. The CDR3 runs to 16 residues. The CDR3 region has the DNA TGCGCCAGCAGCCCGGAGACAGGGACTTTACACTATGGCTACACCTTC. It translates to CASSPETGTLHYGYTF.

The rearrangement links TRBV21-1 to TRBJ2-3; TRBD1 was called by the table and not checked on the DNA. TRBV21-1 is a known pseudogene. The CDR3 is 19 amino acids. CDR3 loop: CASSKDWALKNHHTDTQYF. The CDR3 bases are TGTGCCAGCAGCAAAGATTGGGCCCTCAAAAACCACCACACAGATACGCAGTATTTT.